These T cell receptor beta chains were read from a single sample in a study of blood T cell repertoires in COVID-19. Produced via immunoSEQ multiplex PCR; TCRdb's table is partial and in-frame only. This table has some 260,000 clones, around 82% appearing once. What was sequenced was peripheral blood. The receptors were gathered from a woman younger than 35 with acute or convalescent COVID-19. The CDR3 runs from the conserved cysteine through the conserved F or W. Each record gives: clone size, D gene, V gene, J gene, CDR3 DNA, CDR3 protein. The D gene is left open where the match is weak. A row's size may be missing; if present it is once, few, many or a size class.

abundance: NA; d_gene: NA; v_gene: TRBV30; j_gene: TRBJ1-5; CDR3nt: TGTGCCTGGAGTCGAGGCGGGGGTATCTCTCCCCAGCATTTT; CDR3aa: CAWSRGGGISPQHF
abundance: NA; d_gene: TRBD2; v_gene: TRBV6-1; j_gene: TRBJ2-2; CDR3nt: TGTGCCAGCAGTGATTTGGCGGGAGGGAACACCGGGGAGCTGTTTTTT; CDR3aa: CASSDLAGGNTGELFF
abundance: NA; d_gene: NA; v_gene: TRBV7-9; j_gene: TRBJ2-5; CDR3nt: TGTGCCAGCAGCTTATGGTCGGGAGGACAGCAAGAGACCCAGTACTTC; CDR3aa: CASSLWSGGQQETQYF
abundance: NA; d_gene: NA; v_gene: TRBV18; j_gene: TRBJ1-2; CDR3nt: TGTGCCAGCTCACCCCCCCAGACTCCGGTAAACTATGGCTACACCTTC; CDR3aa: CASSPPQTPVNYGYTF
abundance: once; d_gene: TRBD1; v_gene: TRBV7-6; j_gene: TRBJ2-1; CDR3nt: TGTGCCAGCAGCTTAGCGGGACAGTATTCTGAGCAGTTCTTC; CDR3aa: CASSLAGQYSEQFF
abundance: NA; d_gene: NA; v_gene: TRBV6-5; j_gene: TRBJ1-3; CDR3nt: TGTGCCAGCAGTTACGAACCGGGAGACTCTGGAAACACCATATATTTT; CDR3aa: CASSYEPGDSGNTIYF
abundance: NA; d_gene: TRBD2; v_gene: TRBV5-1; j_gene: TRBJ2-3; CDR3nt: TGCGCCAGCAGCCCCCCACTAGCGGGGGGCACAGATACGCAGTATTTT; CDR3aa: CASSPPLAGGTDTQYF
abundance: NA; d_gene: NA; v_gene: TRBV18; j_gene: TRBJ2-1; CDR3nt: TGTGCCAGCTCACCACCGGTGGCGGGGGCCGATGAGCAGTTCTTC; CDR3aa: CASSPPVAGADEQFF
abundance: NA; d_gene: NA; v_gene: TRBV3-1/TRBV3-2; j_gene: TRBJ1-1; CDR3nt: TGTGCCAGCAGAGGAGGGGATGGAGACACTGAAGCTTTCTTT; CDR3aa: CASRGGDGDTEAFF
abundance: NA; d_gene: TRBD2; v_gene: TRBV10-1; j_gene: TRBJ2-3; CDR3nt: TGCGCCAGCAGTGAGGGGCTAGCGGCAGATACGCAGTATTTT; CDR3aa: CASSEGLAADTQYF
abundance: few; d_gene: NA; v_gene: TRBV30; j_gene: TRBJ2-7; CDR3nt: TGTGCCTGGAAGAGGCCAAGCCTCTCCTACGAGCAGTACTTC; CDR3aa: CAWKRPSLSYEQYF
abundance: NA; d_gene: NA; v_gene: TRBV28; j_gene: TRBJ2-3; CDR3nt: TGTGCCAGCACCGCCCGGGATACGCAGTATTTT; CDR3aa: CASTARDTQYF
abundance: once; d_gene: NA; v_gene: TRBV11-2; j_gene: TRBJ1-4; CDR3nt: TGTGCCAGCAGCTTCAATACCCCGGGGGTGGGTGAAAAACTGTTTTTT; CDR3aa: CASSFNTPGVGEKLFF
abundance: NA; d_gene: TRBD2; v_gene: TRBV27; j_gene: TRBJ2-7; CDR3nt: TGTGCCAGCGGGGCCGGGGGGACCTACGAGCAGTACTTC; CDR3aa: CASGAGGTYEQYF
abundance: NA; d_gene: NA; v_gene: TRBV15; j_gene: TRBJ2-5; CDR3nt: TGTGCCACCACCCAGGGGGGTGCAATAGAGACCCAGTACTTC; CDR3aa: CATTQGGAIETQYF
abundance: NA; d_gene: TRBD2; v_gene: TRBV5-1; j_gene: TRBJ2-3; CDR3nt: TGCGCCAGCAGCGGGGGGACTAGCGGGAGCGATACGCAGTATTTT; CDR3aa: CASSGGTSGSDTQYF
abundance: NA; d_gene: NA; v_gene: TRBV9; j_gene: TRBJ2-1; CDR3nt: TGTGCCAGCAGCGCCGGGATCTCTGCCGGCAATGAGCAGTTCTTC; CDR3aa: CASSAGISAGNEQFF
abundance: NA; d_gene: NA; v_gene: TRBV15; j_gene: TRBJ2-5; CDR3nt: TGTGCCACCAGCAAAGAACAGAACCAAGAGACCCAGTACTTC; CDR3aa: CATSKEQNQETQYF
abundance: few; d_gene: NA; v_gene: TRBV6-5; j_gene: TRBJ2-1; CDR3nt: TGTGCCACATCACTGAACGCCGAGCAGTTCTTC; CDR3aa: CATSLNAEQFF
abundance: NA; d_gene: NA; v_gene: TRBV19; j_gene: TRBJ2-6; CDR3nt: TGTGCCAGTACCAACTCAGGGTCTGGGGCCAACGTCCTGACTTTC; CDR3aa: CASTNSGSGANVLTF